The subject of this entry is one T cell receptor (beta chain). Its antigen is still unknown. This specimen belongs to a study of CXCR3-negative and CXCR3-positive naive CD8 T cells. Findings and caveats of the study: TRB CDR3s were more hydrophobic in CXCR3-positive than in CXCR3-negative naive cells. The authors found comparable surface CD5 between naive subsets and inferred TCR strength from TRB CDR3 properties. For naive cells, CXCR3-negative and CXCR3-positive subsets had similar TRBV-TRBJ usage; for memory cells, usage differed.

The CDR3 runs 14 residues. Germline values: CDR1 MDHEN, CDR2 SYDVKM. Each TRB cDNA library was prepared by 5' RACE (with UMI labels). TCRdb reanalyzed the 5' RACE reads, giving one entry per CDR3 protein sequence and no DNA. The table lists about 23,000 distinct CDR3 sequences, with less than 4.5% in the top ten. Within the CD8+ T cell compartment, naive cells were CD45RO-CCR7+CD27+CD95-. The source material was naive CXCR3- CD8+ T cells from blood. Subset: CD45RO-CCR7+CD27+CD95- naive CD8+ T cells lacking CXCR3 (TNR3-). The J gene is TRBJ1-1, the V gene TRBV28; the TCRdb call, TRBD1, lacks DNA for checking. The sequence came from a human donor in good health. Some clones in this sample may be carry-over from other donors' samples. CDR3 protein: CASSSGRGTAEAFF.